This entry concerns a single T cell receptor (beta chain). These data come from a study of T cells in Graves' hyperthyroidism and ophthalmopathy. V lost 4 bases, J lost 5 bases, and 3 bases stayed unmatched. CDR3 length: 15 residues. CDR1 and CDR2 from the germline V gene are SGHTA and FQGNSA. Authors of the study amplified TCR beta CDR3 regions from RNA transcripts. The HTBI primer set drove a first-round RT-PCR of the TCR CDR3. TCRdb used MiXCR to reprocess the multiplex PCR reads, holding one entry per CDR3 protein. The sample shows about 400,000 distinct CDR3 sequences, approximately 15% of them seen only once.

V usage is TRBV7-2 and J usage is TRBJ2-3; 13 nucleotides match TRBD2. This sequence originates from a woman in her twenties or thirties with Graves' ophthalmopathy. Sequenced input: blood. For the CDR3, the DNA is TGTGCCAGCAGCTCTGGACTAGCGGGGGTAGATACGCAGTATTTT. Protein: CASSSGLAGVDTQYF.